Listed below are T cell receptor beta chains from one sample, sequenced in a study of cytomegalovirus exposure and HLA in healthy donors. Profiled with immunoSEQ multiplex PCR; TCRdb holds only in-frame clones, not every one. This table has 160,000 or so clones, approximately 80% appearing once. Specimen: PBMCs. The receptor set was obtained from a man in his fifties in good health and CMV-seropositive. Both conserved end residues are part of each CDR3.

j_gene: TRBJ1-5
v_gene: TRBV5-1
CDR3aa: CASSLSGQGSNQPQHF

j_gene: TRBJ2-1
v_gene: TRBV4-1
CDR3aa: CASSQGDAGSKSSYNEQFF

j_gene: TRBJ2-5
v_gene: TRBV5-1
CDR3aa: CASSLSRGGPEETQYF

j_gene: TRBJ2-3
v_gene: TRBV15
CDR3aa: CATSRKKQAGVGTDTQYF

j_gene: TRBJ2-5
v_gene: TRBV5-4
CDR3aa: CASSFYQTSGQETQYF

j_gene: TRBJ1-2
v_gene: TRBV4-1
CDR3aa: CASSQPDSAYGYTF

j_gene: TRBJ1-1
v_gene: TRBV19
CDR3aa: CASSMEGPGQKNTEAFF

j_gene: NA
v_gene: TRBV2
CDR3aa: CASSAGLAGGYEQYF

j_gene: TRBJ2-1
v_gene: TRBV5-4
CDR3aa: CASSSSTSSYNEQFF

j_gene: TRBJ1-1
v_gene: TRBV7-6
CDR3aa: CASSLAGGGTEAFF

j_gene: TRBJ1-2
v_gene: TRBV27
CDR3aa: CASSYGGAEYGYTF

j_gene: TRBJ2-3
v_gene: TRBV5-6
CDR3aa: CASSPTGSRKDTQYF

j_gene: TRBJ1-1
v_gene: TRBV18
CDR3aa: CASSGNRGLHTEAFF

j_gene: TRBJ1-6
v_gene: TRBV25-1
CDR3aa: CASSGGGRSNSPLHF

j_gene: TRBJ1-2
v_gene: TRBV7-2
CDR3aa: CASSLVGGEAYGYTF

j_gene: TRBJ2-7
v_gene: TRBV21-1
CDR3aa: CASSTRDLAPSYEQYF

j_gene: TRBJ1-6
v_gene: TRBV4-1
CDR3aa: CASSQGGIRTRNSPLHF

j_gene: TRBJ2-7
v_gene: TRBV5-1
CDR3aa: CASSGQVSSYEQYF

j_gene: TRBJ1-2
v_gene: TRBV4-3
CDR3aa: CASSQDPREGYGYTF

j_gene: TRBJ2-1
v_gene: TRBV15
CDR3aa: CATSGTSGGYNEQFF

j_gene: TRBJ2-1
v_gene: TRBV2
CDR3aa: CASRATSGEGYNEQFF

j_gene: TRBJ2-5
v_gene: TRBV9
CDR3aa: CASSTASGTAEETQYF

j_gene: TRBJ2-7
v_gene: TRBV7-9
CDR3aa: CASSLENISGEQYF

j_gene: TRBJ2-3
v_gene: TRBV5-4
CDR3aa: CASSRWSGGTDTQYF

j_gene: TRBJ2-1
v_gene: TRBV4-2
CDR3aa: CASSQDFNKFF

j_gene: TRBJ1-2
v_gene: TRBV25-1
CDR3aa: CASSRDTRPNYGYTF

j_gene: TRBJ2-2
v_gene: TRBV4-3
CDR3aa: CASSQEPEGAGSTGELFF

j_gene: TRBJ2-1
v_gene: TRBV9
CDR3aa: CASSVVGGAHNEQFF

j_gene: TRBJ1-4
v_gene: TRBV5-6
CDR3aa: CASSLRMSGGRRPNEKLFF

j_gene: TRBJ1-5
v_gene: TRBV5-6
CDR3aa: CASSSAGSYSNQPQHF

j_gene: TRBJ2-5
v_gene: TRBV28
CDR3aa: CAYSGGPQETQYF

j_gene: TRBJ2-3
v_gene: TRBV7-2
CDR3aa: CASSLVISPASGDTQYF

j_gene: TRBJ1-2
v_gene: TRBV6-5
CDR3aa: CASSYSRWAGTYGYTF

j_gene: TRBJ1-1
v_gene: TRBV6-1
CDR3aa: CASSTAGRWDTEAFF

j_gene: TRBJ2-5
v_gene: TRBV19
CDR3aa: CASSTWTSGGREAQYF

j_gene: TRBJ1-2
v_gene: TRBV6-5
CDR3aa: CASSLRSARDGYTF

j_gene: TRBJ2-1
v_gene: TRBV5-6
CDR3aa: CASRQLEREGTSPHEQFF

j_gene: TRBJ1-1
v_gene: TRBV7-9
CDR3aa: CASSSRGGSTEAFF

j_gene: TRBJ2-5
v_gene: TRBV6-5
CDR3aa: CAAGPGSGPQETQYF

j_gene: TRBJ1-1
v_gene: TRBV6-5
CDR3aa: CASSSGRTGRDTEAFF

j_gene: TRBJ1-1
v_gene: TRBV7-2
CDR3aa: CASSLARGGNTEAFF

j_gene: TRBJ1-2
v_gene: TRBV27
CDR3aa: CASSTDRAYGYTF

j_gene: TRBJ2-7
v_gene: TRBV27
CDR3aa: CASSLSYTGSYEQYF

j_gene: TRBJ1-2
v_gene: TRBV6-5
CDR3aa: CASSYSITGNYGYTF

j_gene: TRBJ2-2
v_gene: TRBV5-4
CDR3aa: CASSLAGNTGELFF

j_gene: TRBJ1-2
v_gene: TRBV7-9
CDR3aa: CASSLDPRGIGYGYTF

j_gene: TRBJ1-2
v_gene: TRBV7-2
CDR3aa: CASSLAFRLDGYTF

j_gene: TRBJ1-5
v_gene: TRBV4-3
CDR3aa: CASSQDGRHDQPQHF

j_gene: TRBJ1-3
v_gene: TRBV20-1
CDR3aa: CSGEARNTIYF

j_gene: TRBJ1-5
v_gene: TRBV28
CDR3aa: CASTLSGGRFGNQPQHF

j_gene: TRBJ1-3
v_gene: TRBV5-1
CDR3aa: CASSLGKGNGNTIYF

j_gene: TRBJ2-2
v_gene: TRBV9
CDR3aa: CASSVSQGAPTGELFF

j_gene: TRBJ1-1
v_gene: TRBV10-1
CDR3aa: CASSSRDTPNTEAFF

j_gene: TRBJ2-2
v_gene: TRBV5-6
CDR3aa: CASSYWTGNTGELFF

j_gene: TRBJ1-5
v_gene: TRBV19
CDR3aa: CASSIEGSSNQPQHF

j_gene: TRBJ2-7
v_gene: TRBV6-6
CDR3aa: CASSYSGTADEQYF